Given below is one T cell receptor beta chain in context. TCRdb's table, derived via immunoSEQ multiplex PCR, lists solely in-frame clones and lacks some. Found here are about 70,000 clones, about 80% of them singletons; the top ten hold approximately 30%. These data belong to a study of control samples from healthy donors and cancer patients. CDR3 length: 15 amino acids. Germline V gene lookup returns CDR1 MNHEY and CDR2 SMNVEV (reference sequence). V lost 3 bases to trimming and J lost 2 bases, with 12 bases between them. This sequence joins TRBV27 and TRBJ2-3; D unresolved. This TCR derives from a man over 45 in good health. Material for sequencing was blood. The CDR3 is CASSFMGRYTDTQYF. The DNA of the CDR3 is TGTGCCAGCAGTTTTATGGGCAGGTACACAGATACGCAGTATTTT.